This entry lists 30 T cell receptor beta chains sequenced from one sample in a study of cytomegalovirus exposure and HLA in healthy donors. The PCR used 60 Vbeta and 13 Jbeta primers. TCRdb's table, derived via immunoSEQ multiplex PCR, lists solely in-frame clones and lacks some. The sample carries about 170,000 clones, roughly four fifths recorded once. The source material was PBMCs. These receptors were obtained from a girl between 2 and 10 years old in good health and CMV-seropositive.

The table lists this clone with a few counts. The rearrangement joins TRBV28 to TRBJ2-5, with D hard to call. The germline V gene has CDR1 MDHEN and CDR2 SYDVKM. V was shortened by 5 bases and J by 3 bases, with 16 bases between the two germline ends. This CDR3 is built from 15 residues. The CDR3 nucleotides are TGTGCCAGCAGTCCGGGTTGGGTAGCTGAAGAGACCCAGTACTTC. Translation gives CASSPGWVAEETQYF.

CDR3 DNA sequence: TGCGCCAGCAGCTTGGGAGGGGGCATCTACGAGCAGTACTTC. This sequence encodes CASSLGGGIYEQYF. The V call is TRBV5-1, the J call TRBJ2-7; 7 nucleotides agree with TRBD1. Germline V gene sequence: CDR1 SGHRS, CDR2 YFSETQ. The CDR3 extends over 14 amino acids. J lost 3 bases, V lost 0 bases, and 3 bases had no gene match.

The V gene is TRBV7-8, the J gene TRBJ2-1; D gene ambiguous. The germline CDR1 and CDR2 sequences are SGHVS and FQNEAQ. The CDR3 has 13 residues. V was clipped by 0 bases and J by 5 bases, with 5 bases between them. CDR3 coding DNA: TGTGCCAGCAGCTTAGCCAGTAACAATGAGCAGTTCTTC. Protein: CASSLASNNEQFF.

This chain connects TRBV9 to TRBJ2-3; 7 nucleotides agree with TRBD1. Germline trimming cut 0 bases from V and 0 bases from J; bases unmatched to any gene: 1. CDR3 length: 15 residues. From germline, CDR1 is SGDLS and CDR2 YYNGEE. CDR3 in DNA: TGTGCCAGCAGCGTAGAGGGGGCGAGCACAGATACGCAGTATTTT. Its protein is CASSVEGASTDTQYF.

This chain links TRBV5-4 with TRBJ2-5, with 12 positions matching TRBD1. V was pared by 7 bases and J by 5 bases, with 15 bases of the junction left unmatched. The CDR3 loop spans 17 amino acids. Germline V gene data show CDR1 as SGHNT and CDR2 as YYREEE (reference sequence). DNA for the CDR3: TGTGCCAGCTCCTCCGGGACAGGGGGCGCAAGGGTGGAGACCCAGTACTTC. Its translation: CASSSGTGGARVETQYF.

The J gene is TRBJ2-1, the V gene TRBV5-1; D possibly corresponds to TRBD1 (5 bases). The CDR3 covers 15 residues. Per the germline V gene, CDR1 is SGHRS and CDR2 is YFSETQ. V dropped 0 bases and J dropped 8 bases, with 15 bases sitting between them. The CDR3 loop reads CASSLGAGWVDEQFF. The CDR3, as DNA: TGCGCCAGCAGCTTGGGCGCAGGGTGGGTGGATGAGCAGTTCTTC. The full variable domain, with the rest looked up from reference TRBV5-1 and TRBJ2-1, is KAGVTQTPRYLIKTRGQQVTLSCSPISGHRSVSWYQQTPGQGLQFLFEYFSETQRNKGNFPGRFSGRQFSNSRSEMNVSTLELGDSALYLCASSLGAGWVDEQFFGPGTRLTVL.

The J gene is TRBJ1-2, the V gene TRBV30; D call uncertain. With 2 bases removed from V and 13 bases from J, the gap between germline ends came to 26 bases. Germline V lookup: CDR1 GTSNPN, CDR2 SVGIG (reference sequence). The CDR3 has 15 amino acids. CDR3 residues: CAWSPPLRLLNWGTF. CDR3 nucleotides: TGTGCCTGGAGTCCCCCTCTTCGACTATTGAATTGGGGCACCTTC. Combining the CDR3 with reference TRBV30 and TRBJ1-2 gives the whole variable domain SQTIHQWPATLVQPVGSPLSLECTVEGTSNPNLYWYRQAAGRGLQLLFYSVGIGQISSEVPQNLSASRPQDRQFILSSKKLLLSDSGFYLCAWSPPLRLLNWGTFGSGTRLTVV.

The CDR3 here is CSVVIWGGALLLWDTQYF. The CDR3 DNA follows: TGCAGCGTTGTCATCTGGGGGGGCGCCTTACTTTTGTGGGATACGCAGTATTTT. The chain has TRBV29-1 and TRBJ2-3; maybe TRBD2 (7 bases). Germline V lookup: CDR1 SQVTM, CDR2 ANQGSEA. V dropped 4 bases and J dropped 6 bases, with 29 bases sitting between them. The length of the CDR3 is 18 residues.

The chain couples TRBV19 to TRBJ2-5; 10 bases match TRBD2. Germline trimming cut 4 bases from V and 5 bases from J; bases unmatched to any gene: 13. Germline-derived CDR1 and CDR2 are LNHDA and SQIVND (reference sequence). CDR3 length: 17 residues. The DNA of the CDR3 is TGTGCCAGTAGTACCGCAGGACTAGCGGCAATGGAGGAGACCCAGTACTTC. Translating gives CASSTAGLAAMEETQYF.

This chain joins TRBV5-1 and TRBJ2-6; possibly TRBD2 for D (5 bases). This CDR3 has 17 residues. Germline loops: CDR1 SGHRS, CDR2 YFSETQ. Between the trimmed V and J ends, which lost 1 base and 0 bases, there was a span of 11 bases. The CDR3 sequence is CASSLKRSPSGANVLTF. CDR3 nucleotide sequence: TGCGCCAGCAGCTTGAAGCGGAGCCCCTCTGGGGCCAACGTCCTGACTTTC.

J is TRBJ1-1 and V is TRBV19; 7 nucleotides align to TRBD1. The CDR3 extends over 13 amino acids. V shed 9 bases and J 0 bases; nucleotides not matched to a gene: 4. From germline, CDR1 is LNHDA and CDR2 SQIVND (reference sequence). The CDR3 reads CASRDSMNTEAFF. CDR3 bases: TGTGCCAGCCGGGACAGCATGAACACTGAAGCTTTCTTT.

This chain links TRBV7-2 with TRBJ2-2; D possibly corresponds to TRBD2 (5 bases). The V end was cut by 6 bases, the J end by 3 bases, with 14 bases between. This CDR3 contains 15 residues. Germline V gene data show CDR1 as SGHTA and CDR2 as FQGNSA. The CDR3: CASRFYGVDTGELFF. The CDR3 nucleotides are TGTGCCAGCAGATTCTACGGGGTTGACACCGGGGAGCTGTTTTTT. The entire variable domain, with the rest obtained from reference TRBV7-2 and TRBJ2-2, is as follows: GAGVSQSPSNKVTEKGKDVELRCDPISGHTALYWYRQSLGQGLEFLIYFQGNSAPDKSGLPSDRFSAERTGGSVSTLTIQRTQQEDSAVYLCASRFYGVDTGELFFGEGSRLTVL.

The V gene is TRBV30, the J gene TRBJ2-1; TRBD2 matches at 9 bases. V was clipped by 0 bases and J by 10 bases; unmatched bases: 10. This CDR3 has 15 residues. CDR1 and CDR2 from the germline V gene are GTSNPN and SVGIG (reference sequence). The CDR3 reads CAWSVRTSVVREQFF. Here the CDR3 DNA reads TGTGCCTGGAGTGTTAGGACTAGCGTGGTAAGGGAGCAGTTCTTC.

V and J are TRBV30 and TRBJ2-2, with unresolved D. The V gene's germline CDR1 is GTSNPN and CDR2 SVGIG (reference sequence). The V end was cut by 1 base, the J end by 4 bases, with 13 bases between. The CDR3 is made up of 15 amino acids. In nucleotides, the CDR3 is TGTGCCTGGAGTGGGGCTGCAAACCCCACCGGGGAGCTGTTTTTT. Protein product: CAWSGAANPTGELFF.

This rearrangement joins TRBV5-4 to TRBJ1-4; possible D gene TRBD1, 5 bases. Trimming removed 1 base at V and 8 bases at J, with 12 bases between. The germline gives CDR1 SGHNT, CDR2 YYREEE (reference sequence). This CDR3 has 14 amino acids. The CDR3 nucleotides are TGTGCCAGCAGCTTGATTGGGGCAAAGGAAAAACTGTTTTTT. Amino acids: CASSLIGAKEKLFF.

V is TRBV5-1 and J is TRBJ2-7; D remains unclear. CDR3 length: 14 amino acids. Germline V gene lookup returns CDR1 SGHRS and CDR2 YFSETQ. V lost 4 bases to trimming and J lost 0 bases, with 11 bases between them. For the CDR3, the DNA is TGCGCCAGCAGCGTCAGGTTTGGCTCCTACGAGCAGTACTTC. This encodes CASSVRFGSYEQYF.

The rearrangement joins TRBV5-4 to TRBJ1-2, with 9 positions matching TRBD1. CDR1 and CDR2 from the germline V gene are SGHNT and YYREEE (reference sequence). The CDR3 loop spans 15 amino acids. The V and J ends lost 3 bases and 3 bases, in that order; junction bases with no gene match: 6. CDR3 amino acids: CASSSPGQGDYGYTF. CDR3 sequence (DNA): TGTGCCAGCAGCTCGCCGGGACAGGGTGACTATGGCTACACCTTC.

The chain is built from TRBV19 and TRBJ2-3; the D gene is possibly TRBD1 (5 bases). Germline V gene data show CDR1 as LNHDA and CDR2 as SQIVND (reference sequence). This CDR3 is built from 14 residues. The germline V and J ends were trimmed by 9 bases and 4 bases, with 17 bases remaining between them. The CDR3 is CASNAARRADTQYF. In DNA, the CDR3 is TGTGCCAGCAACGCGGCCCGCAGGGCAGATACGCAGTATTTT.

The V gene is TRBV7-9, the J gene TRBJ2-1; 7 bases are a match to TRBD2. The V and J ends lost 1 base and 8 bases, in that order; junction bases with no gene match: 5. CDR3 length: 14 amino acids. Per the germline V gene, CDR1 is SEHNR and CDR2 is FQNEAQ (reference sequence). Written as DNA, the CDR3 is TGTGCCAGCAGCTTAGAACTAGCGAGGGATGAGCAGTTCTTC. This encodes CASSLELARDEQFF.

The chain couples TRBV6-1 to TRBJ2-1, with D unresolved. The CDR3 is 15 amino acids. V was pared by 3 bases and J by 0 bases, with 9 bases between. The germline CDR1 and CDR2 sequences are MNHNS and SASEGT. The CDR3 sequence is CASSEWSGSYNEQFF. The CDR3 DNA sequence: TGTGCCAGCAGTGAGTGGTCAGGCTCCTACAATGAGCAGTTCTTC.

The rearrangement uses TRBV7-8 and TRBJ1-1; unclear D gene. V lost 3 bases and J 2 bases, leaving 7 bases between the germline ends. The CDR3 contains 13 residues. Germline CDR1 SGHVS, CDR2 FQNEAQ. The CDR3 nucleotides are TGTGCCAGCAGCTTTGGGCCAAACACTGAAGCTTTCTTT. It yields the protein CASSFGPNTEAFF.

The chain recombines TRBV28 with TRBJ2-7, with 14 bases fitting TRBD2. CDR3 size: 16 residues. Per the germline V gene, CDR1 is MDHEN and CDR2 is SYDVKM. The J segment lost 4 bases and the V segment lost 7 bases, leaving 9 bases of the junction unmatched. The chain's CDR3 is CASKGTSGRNSYEQYF. The CDR3 coding sequence is TGTGCCAGCAAAGGGACTAGCGGGAGAAACTCTTACGAGCAGTACTTC.

The rearrangement links TRBV30 to TRBJ1-4, with D tentatively TRBD1 (5 bases). This CDR3 spans 19 amino acids. V shed 3 bases and J shed 8 bases, with 31 bases lying between them. The germline gives CDR1 GTSNPN, CDR2 SVGIG (reference sequence). The CDR3 DNA is TGTGCCTGGAGCCTGTCACGTGGGGCCCCAAAAGGAAGAGACGAAAAACTGTTTTTT. This translates into CAWSLSRGAPKGRDEKLFF.

V is TRBV29-1 and J is TRBJ2-7; a possible D gene is TRBD2 (5 bases). Germline assignment: CDR1 SQVTM and CDR2 ANQGSEA. V dropped 4 bases and J dropped 3 bases, with 10 bases sitting between them. The CDR3 runs 12 residues. The CDR3 spells CSVVRANYEQYF. CDR3 in DNA: TGCAGCGTTGTGAGGGCCAACTACGAGCAGTACTTC.

The gene calls are TRBV9 and TRBJ2-7, with a possible D match to TRBD1 (5 bases). V lost 0 bases and J 3 bases, leaving 10 bases between the germline ends. The CDR3 runs 14 residues. The germline CDR1 and CDR2 sequences are SGDLS and YYNGEE. The CDR3 spells CASSVDQGFYEQYF. The CDR3 DNA sequence: TGTGCCAGCAGCGTAGATCAGGGATTCTACGAGCAGTACTTC.

The chain uses TRBV6-5 and TRBJ1-1; 10 bases are a match to TRBD1. The CDR3 runs 14 residues. The germline gives CDR1 MNHEY, CDR2 SVGAGI. V trimming: 8 bases; J trimming: 4 bases; junction bases outside the gene matches: 7. The CDR3 region has the DNA TGTGCCAGCTGGAAGACAGGGGGCGGCACTGAAGCTTTCTTT. Its translation is CASWKTGGGTEAFF.

Written as DNA, the CDR3 is TGTGCCTGGAGAGCACGGTATGAGCAGTTCTTC. Translating it yields CAWRARYEQFF. The gene calls are TRBV30 and TRBJ2-1; D call uncertain. Germline CDR1 is GTSNPN and CDR2 is SVGIG (reference sequence). The V and J ends lost 3 bases and 8 bases respectively, with 8 bases between them. The CDR3 totals 11 residues.

This chain joins TRBV18 and TRBJ1-5; a weak D match, TRBD1 (5 bases). CDR3 length: 15 residues. Between the trimmed V and J ends, which lost 0 bases and 0 bases, there was a span of 6 bases. Per the germline V gene, CDR1 is KGHSH and CDR2 is LQKENI. CDR3 nucleotide sequence: TGTGCCAGCTCACCACCAGGACATAGCAATCAGCCCCAGCATTTT. Translating it yields CASSPPGHSNQPQHF. Together with reference TRBV18 and TRBJ1-5, the CDR3 gives the full variable domain: NAGVMQNPRHLVRRRGQEARLRCSPMKGHSHVYWYRQLPEEGLKFMVYLQKENIIDESGMPKERFSAEFPKEGPSILRIQQVVRGDSAAYFCASSPPGHSNQPQHFGDGTRLSIL.

The chain uses TRBV6-5 and TRBJ1-5, with TRBD1 matching over 9 bases. Germline CDR1 and CDR2: MNHEY and SVGAGI. V shed 2 bases and J 10 bases; nucleotides not matched to a gene: 9. This CDR3 region has 15 residues. CDR3 loop: CASSYGTGTTYPQHF. The CDR3 nucleotides are TGTGCCAGCAGTTACGGGACAGGGACTACTTATCCCCAGCATTTT.

V and J are TRBV19 and TRBJ2-1; unclear D gene. Germline loops: CDR1 LNHDA, CDR2 SQIVND (reference sequence). V was cut by 5 bases and J by 4 bases, with 12 bases left in between. This CDR3 comprises 14 residues. The CDR3 DNA reads TGTGCCAGTAGTTTCTCAGGAAGGTACAATGAGCAGTTCTTC. This sequence encodes CASSFSGRYNEQFF.